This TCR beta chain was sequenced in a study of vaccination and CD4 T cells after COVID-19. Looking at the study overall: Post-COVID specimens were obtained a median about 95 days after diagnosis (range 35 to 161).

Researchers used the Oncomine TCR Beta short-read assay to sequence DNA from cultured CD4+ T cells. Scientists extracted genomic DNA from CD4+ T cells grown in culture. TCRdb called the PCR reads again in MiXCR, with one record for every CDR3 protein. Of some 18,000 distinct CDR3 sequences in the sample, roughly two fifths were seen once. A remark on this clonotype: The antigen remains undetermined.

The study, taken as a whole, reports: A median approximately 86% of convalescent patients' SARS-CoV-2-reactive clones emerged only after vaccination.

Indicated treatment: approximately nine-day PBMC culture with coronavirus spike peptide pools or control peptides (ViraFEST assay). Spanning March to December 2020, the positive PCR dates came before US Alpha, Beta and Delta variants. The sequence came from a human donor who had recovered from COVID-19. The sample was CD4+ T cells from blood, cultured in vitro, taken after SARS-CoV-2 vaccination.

The CDR3 nucleotides read TGTGCCAGTAGTAGGGGGGACTATGGCTACACCTTC. It translates to CASSRGDYGYTF. V gene TRBV19 combines with J gene TRBJ1-2, with D possibly being TRBD1 (5 bases). The germline V gene encodes CDR1 LNHDA and CDR2 SQIVND (reference sequence). V was pared by 4 bases and J by 3 bases, with 6 bases between. The CDR3 extends over 12 amino acids.